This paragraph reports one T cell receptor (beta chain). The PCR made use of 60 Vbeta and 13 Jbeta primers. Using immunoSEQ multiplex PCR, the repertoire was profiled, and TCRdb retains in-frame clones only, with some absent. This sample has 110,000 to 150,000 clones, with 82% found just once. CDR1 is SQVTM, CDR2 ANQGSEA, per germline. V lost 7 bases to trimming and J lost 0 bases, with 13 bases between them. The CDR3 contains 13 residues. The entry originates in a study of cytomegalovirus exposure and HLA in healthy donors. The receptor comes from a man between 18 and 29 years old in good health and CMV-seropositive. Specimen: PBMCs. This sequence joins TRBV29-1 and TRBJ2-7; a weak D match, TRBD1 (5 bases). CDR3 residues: CSAGNMSSYEQYF. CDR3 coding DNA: TGCAGCGCAGGGAACATGAGCTCCTACGAGCAGTACTTC.